Below are 25 T cell receptor beta chains sequenced from a single sample in a study of cytomegalovirus exposure and HLA in healthy donors (dated by TCRdb to the late 2010s). Receptor libraries were prepared by the immunoSEQ multiplex PCR assay. As stored in TCRdb, this immuneACCESS dataset retains in-frame rearrangements with V and J assigned. A fraction of the clones does not appear; measured against another copy, unresolved V genes explain less than half of the discrepancy, and the remainder lacks a known reason. The sample has about 64,000 clones on record, 95% of them singletons. The biggest ten clones account for almost 6% of the sample. The sample taken for sequencing was PBMCs. Receptors originate from a woman aged 18-30 years in good health and CMV-seropositive.

CDR3 residues: CASSLVRDRPQETQYF. In nucleotides, the CDR3 is TGTGCCAGCAGTTTAGTCCGGGACAGGCCCCAAGAGACCCAGTACTTC. This rearrangement joins TRBV27 to TRBJ2-5, with 8 bases identical to TRBD1. CDR3 length equals 16 residues. Trimming removed 2 bases from V and 1 base from J; junction bases left unmatched: 6. CDR1 is MNHEY, CDR2 SMNVEV, per germline (reference sequence).

This chain joins TRBV30 and TRBJ2-1; possible D gene TRBD2, 6 bases. Germline CDR1 reads GTSNPN; CDR2 reads SVGIG (reference sequence). Deletions cut 2 bases from V and 0 bases from J, with 8 bases between. The CDR3 runs to 14 residues. The CDR3 nucleotides are TGTGCCTGGAGTTTCGGGGGCTCCTACAATGAGCAGTTCTTC. Translating gives CAWSFGGSYNEQFF.

The chain recombines TRBV2 with TRBJ1-1; D perhaps matches TRBD1 (6 bases). In germline, CDR1 is SNHLY, CDR2 FYNNEI. This CDR3 contains 14 residues. V shed 4 bases and J shed 8 bases, with 17 bases lying between them. The CDR3 bases are TGTGCCAGCAGTGTGGGGGCAGGAGCCATCGAAGCTTTCTTT. It encodes CASSVGAGAIEAFF. Based on the CDR3 plus reference TRBV2 and TRBJ1-1, the full variable domain is EPEVTQTPSHQVTQMGQEVILRCVPISNHLYFYWYRQILGQKVEFLVSFYNNEISEKSEIFDDQFSVERPDGSNFTLKIRSTKLEDSAMYFCASSVGAGAIEAFFGQGTRLTVV.

This chain links TRBV19 with TRBJ1-5; D gene ambiguous. V gave up 3 bases and J gave up 2 bases, with 8 bases separating them. Germline CDR1 reads LNHDA; CDR2 reads SQIVND (reference sequence). The CDR3 has 14 residues. Here the CDR3 reads CASSIWGGNQPQHF. The CDR3 DNA follows: TGTGCCAGTAGTATTTGGGGAGGCAATCAGCCCCAGCATTTT.

V is TRBV7-9 and J is TRBJ2-1; perhaps TRBD2 as D (5 bases). The length of the CDR3 is 15 residues. The V gene lost 3 bases and the J gene lost 1 base, with 10 bases spanning the gap. Germline V gene lookup returns CDR1 SEHNR and CDR2 FQNEAQ (reference sequence). The CDR3 DNA sequence: TGTGCCAGCAGCTTGAGGGAGAAATCCTACAATGAGCAGTTCTTC. This encodes CASSLREKSYNEQFF.

This chain connects TRBV9 to TRBJ1-4; TRBD1 is a possible D gene (5 bases). The germline V gene has CDR1 SGDLS and CDR2 YYNGEE. Trimming pared 1 base from V and 8 bases from J, leaving 18 bases between. There are 16 residues in the CDR3. The CDR3 reads CASSVSPSRGREKLFF. In DNA form, the CDR3 reads TGTGCCAGCAGCGTATCCCCTTCTAGGGGTAGGGAAAAACTGTTTTTT.

The chain couples TRBV10-1 to TRBJ2-2; D possibly corresponds to TRBD2 (5 bases). The CDR3 contains 13 residues. Trimming stripped 0 bases from V and 7 bases from J, with 6 bases between. Germline CDR1 WNHNN, CDR2 SYGVQD (reference sequence). The CDR3 DNA sequence: TGCGCCAGCAGTGAGTCGAGGGTCGGGGAGCTGTTTTTT. It yields the protein CASSESRVGELFF.

V and J are TRBV25-1 and TRBJ1-1; D remains unclear. Trimming took off 4 bases at V and 0 bases at J, with 9 bases between the two ends. Germline loops: CDR1 MGHDK, CDR2 SYGVNS. The length of the CDR3 is 14 residues. DNA for the CDR3: TGTGCCAGCAGTGCAATATCAGTGAACACTGAAGCTTTCTTT. It specifies CASSAISVNTEAFF. Filled out from reference TRBV25-1 and TRBJ1-1, the complete variable domain reads EADIYQTPRYLVIGTGKKITLECSQTMGHDKMYWYQQDPGMELHLIHYSYGVNSTEKGDLSSESTVSRIRTEHFPLTLESARPSHTSQYLCASSAISVNTEAFFGQGTRLTVV.

The V and J genes are TRBV29-1 and TRBJ2-1, with D tentatively TRBD2 (6 bases). CDR1 and CDR2 from the germline V gene are SQVTM and ANQGSEA. V lost 7 bases, J lost 7 bases, and 17 bases lay in between. CDR3 size: 13 residues. The CDR3 protein is CSGISGTGNEQFF. CDR3 sequence (DNA): TGCAGCGGGATTAGCGGTACGGGGAATGAGCAGTTCTTC.

The V call is TRBV30, the J call TRBJ1-3, with a possible D match to TRBD1 (5 bases). CDR3 length: 13 amino acids. V lost 5 bases and J lost 1, with 9 bases in between. Germline CDR1 is GTSNPN and CDR2 is SVGIG (reference sequence). CDR3 in DNA: TGTGCCTGGCGACAGAGATCTGGAAACACCATATATTTT. Translated, it gives CAWRQRSGNTIYF.

The V gene is TRBV13, the J gene TRBJ2-2; no clear D gene. This CDR3 comprises 12 residues. Trimming cost V 0 bases and J 9 bases, with 5 bases left between them. CDR1 is PRHDT, CDR2 FYEKMQ, per germline (reference sequence). The CDR3 DNA reads as TGTGCCAGCAGCTTAGGCCCTAGGGAGCTGTTTTTT. This gives the protein CASSLGPRELFF.

Details on this clone: The same CDR3 can be traced to other DNA sequences in this sample. The chain combines TRBV9 with TRBJ2-7; TRBD2 matches 7 bases. The CDR3 length is 14 residues. Germline values: CDR1 SGDLS, CDR2 YYNGEE. Germline trimming cut 3 bases from V and 4 bases from J; bases unmatched to any gene: 7. CDR3 coding DNA: TGTGCCAGCAGCGCCGGGACGGGAGGTTACGAGCAGTACTTC. Amino acids: CASSAGTGGYEQYF.

The chain is built from TRBV9 and TRBJ2-2; weak D call: TRBD2 (6 bases). This CDR3 is built from 15 residues. With 2 bases removed from V and 5 bases from J, the gap between germline ends came to 13 bases. Germline CDR1 reads SGDLS; CDR2 reads YYNGEE. CDR3 in amino acids: CASSVLSGGTGELFF. In nucleotides, the CDR3 is TGTGCCAGCAGCGTCCTTAGCGGCGGGACCGGGGAGCTGTTTTTT.

The chain is built from TRBV9 and TRBJ2-1, with 8 bases fitting TRBD2. The CDR3 runs to 16 residues. Per the germline V gene, CDR1 is SGDLS and CDR2 is YYNGEE. With V trimmed by 4 bases and J by 0 bases, 6 bases remained unmatched. In nucleotides, the CDR3 is TGTGCCAGCAGCACTAGCGGAGCCAGCTCCTACAATGAGCAGTTCTTC. Translation gives CASSTSGASSYNEQFF.

The rearrangement links TRBV7-6 to TRBJ2-7, with 8 positions matching TRBD1. J gave up 3 bases and V 4 bases, and 5 bases lay outside the gene matches. This CDR3 spans 14 amino acids. The germline V gene has CDR1 SGHVS and CDR2 FNYEAQ. The CDR3 nucleotides are TGTGCCAGCAGCTCCGGGACAGGCCTCTACGAGCAGTACTTC. This sequence encodes CASSSGTGLYEQYF.

The V gene is TRBV27, the J gene TRBJ2-1, with D possibly TRBD2 on 6 matching bases. Germline V gene data show CDR1 as MNHEY and CDR2 as SMNVEV (reference sequence). The CDR3 sequence is 14 residues long. Trimming left V 3 bases short and J 8 bases short, with 14 bases between. DNA of the CDR3: TGTGCCAGCAGTTTTCGGGGGAAGGGGTATGAGCAGTTCTTC. It codes for CASSFRGKGYEQFF.

The genes are TRBV7-2 and TRBJ2-1; tentative D call: TRBD2 (5 bases). V was cut by 1 base and J by 14 bases, with 12 bases left in between. Germline values: CDR1 SGHTA, CDR2 FQGNSA. The CDR3 is made up of 12 amino acids. The CDR3 region has the DNA TGTGCCAGCAGCTTAGTGTGGGAGAGTAAGTTCTTC. It codes for CASSLVWESKFF.

This clone was counted a single time. The V gene is TRBV6-1, the J gene TRBJ1-2; no clear D gene. This CDR3 is 12 amino acids long. V shed 6 bases and J shed 3 bases, with 8 bases lying between them. Germline CDR1 is MNHNS and CDR2 is SASEGT. The CDR3 sequence: CASREYDYGYTF. In nucleotides, the CDR3 is TGTGCCAGCAGAGAATATGACTATGGCTACACCTTC.

The chain has TRBV7-3 and TRBJ2-1; the match to TRBD2 covers 11 bases. Per germline, CDR1 SGHTA and CDR2 FQGTGA. The CDR3 length is 16 residues. Unmatched junction bases numbered 10, after V lost 5 bases and J lost 7 bases. CDR3 amino acids: CASSIDSGGAFNEQFF. As DNA, the CDR3 is TGTGCCAGCAGCATAGATAGCGGGGGGGCCTTTAATGAGCAGTTCTTC. The whole variable domain, remainder taken from reference TRBV7-3 and TRBJ2-1, is GAGVSQTPSNKVTEKGKYVELRCDPISGHTALYWYRQSLGQGPEFLIYFQGTGAADDSGLPNDRFFAVRPEGSVSTLKIQRTERGDSAVYLCASSIDSGGAFNEQFFGPGTRLTVL.

The chain carries TRBV5-5 and TRBJ1-3; D is perhaps TRBD1 (5 bases). V was pared by 3 bases and J by 7 bases, with 14 bases between. The length of the CDR3 is 14 residues. Germline V gene lookup returns CDR1 SGHKS and CDR2 YYEKEE (reference sequence). This CDR3 reads CASSSQDLTNTIYF. As DNA, the CDR3 is TGTGCCAGCAGCTCACAGGATTTAACCAACACCATATATTTT.

The chain couples TRBV6-4 to TRBJ1-2; TRBD1 matches at 8 bases. In germline, CDR1 is MRHNA, CDR2 SNTAGT. CDR3 length: 14 residues. After removal of 5 bases from V and 0 bases from J, the junction contained 2 bases not matched to a gene. The CDR3 loop is CASSRTGTNYGYTF. CDR3 in DNA: TGTGCCAGCAGTCGGACAGGGACTAACTATGGCTACACCTTC.

V usage is TRBV7-7 and J usage is TRBJ2-3; 8 bases are shared with TRBD2. V trimming: 5 bases; J trimming: 4 bases; junction bases outside the gene matches: 8. The V gene's germline CDR1 is SSHAT and CDR2 FNYEAQ (reference sequence). The CDR3 has 15 amino acids. The DNA of the CDR3 is TGTGCCAGCAGCCCCGGGAGGGGCCGTTCAGATACGCAGTATTTT. Amino acids: CASSPGRGRSDTQYF.

The rearrangement uses TRBV28 and TRBJ1-6; maybe TRBD1 (5 bases). Germline V gene data show CDR1 as MDHEN and CDR2 as SYDVKM. V was shortened by 7 bases and J by 5 bases, with 12 bases between the two germline ends. The CDR3 extends over 14 amino acids. The CDR3 loop is CASNFRGNNSPLHF. CDR3 DNA: TGTGCCAGCAACTTTAGGGGTAATAATTCACCCCTCCACTTT.

V usage is TRBV18 and J usage is TRBJ1-4; TRBD1 matches at 7 bases. The CDR3 sequence is 16 residues long. The germline gives CDR1 KGHSH, CDR2 LQKENI. V lost 1 base to trimming and J lost 5 bases; unmatched junction nucleotides: 7. CDR3 coding DNA: TGTGCCAGCTCACCACTCTTGGGACAGCCGAATGAAAAACTGTTTTTT. It yields the protein CASSPLLGQPNEKLFF. Combining the CDR3 with reference TRBV18 and TRBJ1-4 gives the whole variable domain NAGVMQNPRHLVRRRGQEARLRCSPMKGHSHVYWYRQLPEEGLKFMVYLQKENIIDESGMPKERFSAEFPKEGPSILRIQQVVRGDSAAYFCASSPLLGQPNEKLFFGSGTQLSVL.

The V gene is TRBV4-2, the J gene TRBJ2-3; 9 bases match TRBD1. From germline, CDR1 is LGHNA and CDR2 YNFKEQ. This CDR3 comprises 16 residues. V shed 2 bases, J shed 0 bases, and the junction held 3 bases outside the gene matches. CDR3 amino acids: CASSQPGQGSTDTQYF. Here the CDR3 DNA reads TGTGCCAGCAGCCAACCAGGACAGGGGAGCACAGATACGCAGTATTTT.